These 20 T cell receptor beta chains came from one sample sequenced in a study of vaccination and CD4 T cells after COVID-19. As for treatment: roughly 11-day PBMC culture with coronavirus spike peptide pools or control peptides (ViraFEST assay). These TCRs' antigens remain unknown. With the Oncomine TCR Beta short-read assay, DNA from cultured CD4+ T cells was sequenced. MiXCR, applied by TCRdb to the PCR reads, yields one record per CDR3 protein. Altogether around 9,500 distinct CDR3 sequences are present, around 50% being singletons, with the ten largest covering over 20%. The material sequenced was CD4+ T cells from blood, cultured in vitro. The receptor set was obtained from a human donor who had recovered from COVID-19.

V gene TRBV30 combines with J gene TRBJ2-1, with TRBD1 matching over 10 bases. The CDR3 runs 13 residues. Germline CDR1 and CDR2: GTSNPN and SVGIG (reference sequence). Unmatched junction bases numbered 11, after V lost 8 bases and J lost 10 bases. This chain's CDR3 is CARTTGGPGEQFF. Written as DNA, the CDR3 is TGTGCCAGGACGACAGGGGGCCCGGGGGAGCAGTTCTTC.

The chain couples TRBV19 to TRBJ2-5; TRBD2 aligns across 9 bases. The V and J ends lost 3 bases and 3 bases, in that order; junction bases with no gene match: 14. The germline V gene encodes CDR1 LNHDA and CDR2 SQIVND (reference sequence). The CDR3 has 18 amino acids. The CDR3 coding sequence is TGTGCCAGTAGTATTACTACTAGCGGGCTCATGGATAAAGAGACCCAGTACTTC. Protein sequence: CASSITTSGLMDKETQYF.

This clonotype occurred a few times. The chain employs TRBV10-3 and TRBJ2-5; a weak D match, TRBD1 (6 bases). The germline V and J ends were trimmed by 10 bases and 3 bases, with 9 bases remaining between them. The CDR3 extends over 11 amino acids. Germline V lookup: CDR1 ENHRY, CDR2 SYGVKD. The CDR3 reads CATAGEETQYF. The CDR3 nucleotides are TGTGCCACCGCAGGGGAAGAGACCCAGTACTTC.

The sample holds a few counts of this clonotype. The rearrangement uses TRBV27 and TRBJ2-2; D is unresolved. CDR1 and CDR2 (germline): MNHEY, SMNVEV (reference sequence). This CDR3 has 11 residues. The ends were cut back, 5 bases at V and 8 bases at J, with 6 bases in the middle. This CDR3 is CASSRSGELFF. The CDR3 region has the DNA TGTGCCAGCAGTCGCAGTGGGGAGCTGTTTTTT.

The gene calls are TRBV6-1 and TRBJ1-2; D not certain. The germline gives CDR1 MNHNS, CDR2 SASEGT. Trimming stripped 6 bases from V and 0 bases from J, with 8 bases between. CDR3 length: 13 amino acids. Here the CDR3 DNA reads TGTGCCAGCAGCACCTCGCCTAACTATGGCTACACCTTC. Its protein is CASSTSPNYGYTF.

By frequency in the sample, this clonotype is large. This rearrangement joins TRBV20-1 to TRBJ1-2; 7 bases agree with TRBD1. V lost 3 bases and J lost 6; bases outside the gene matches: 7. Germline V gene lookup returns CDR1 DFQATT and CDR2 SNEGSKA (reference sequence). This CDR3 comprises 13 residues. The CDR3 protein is CSARTGIADGYTF. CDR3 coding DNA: TGCAGTGCTAGGACAGGGATTGCGGATGGCTACACCTTC.

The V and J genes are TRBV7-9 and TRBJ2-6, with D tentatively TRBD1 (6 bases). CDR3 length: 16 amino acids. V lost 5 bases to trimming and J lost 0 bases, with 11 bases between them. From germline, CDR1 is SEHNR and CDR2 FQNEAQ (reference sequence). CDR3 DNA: TGTGCCAGCAGCAAGACAGGAAGCTCTGGGGCCAACGTCCTGACTTTC. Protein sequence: CASSKTGSSGANVLTF.

This CDR3 is CASSRQGDEAFF. Written as DNA, the CDR3 is TGTGCCAGCTCCCGACAGGGAGATGAAGCTTTCTTT. The chain links TRBV18 to TRBJ1-1; 7 bases line up with TRBD1. V was pared by 6 bases and J by 7 bases, with 5 bases of the junction left unmatched. The CDR3 sequence is 12 residues long. Germline V gene lookup returns CDR1 KGHSH and CDR2 LQKENI.

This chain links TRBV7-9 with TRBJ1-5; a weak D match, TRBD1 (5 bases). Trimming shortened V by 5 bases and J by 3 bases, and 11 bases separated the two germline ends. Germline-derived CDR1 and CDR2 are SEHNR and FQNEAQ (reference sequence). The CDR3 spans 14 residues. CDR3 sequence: CASSPQGVNQPQHF. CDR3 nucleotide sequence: TGTGCCAGCAGCCCCCAGGGAGTCAATCAGCCCCAGCATTTT.

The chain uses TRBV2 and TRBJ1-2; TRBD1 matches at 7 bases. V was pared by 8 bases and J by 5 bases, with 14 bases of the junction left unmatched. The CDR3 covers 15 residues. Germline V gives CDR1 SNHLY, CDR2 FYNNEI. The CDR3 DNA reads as TGTGCCAGCCAGGCCAGCGGACAGGATTCATATGGCTACACCTTC. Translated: CASQASGQDSYGYTF.

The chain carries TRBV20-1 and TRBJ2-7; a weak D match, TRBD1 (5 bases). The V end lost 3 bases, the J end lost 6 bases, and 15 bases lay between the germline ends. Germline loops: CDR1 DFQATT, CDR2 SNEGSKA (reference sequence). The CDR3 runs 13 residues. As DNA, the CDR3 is TGCAGTGCTAGGGGCTGGGAAGGGGCCGAGCAGTACTTC. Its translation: CSARGWEGAEQYF.

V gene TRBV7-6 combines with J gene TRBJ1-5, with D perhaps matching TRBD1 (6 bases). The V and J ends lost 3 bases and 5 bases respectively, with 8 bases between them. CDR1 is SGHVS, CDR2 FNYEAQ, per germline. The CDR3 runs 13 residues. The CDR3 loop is CASSLGADQPQHF. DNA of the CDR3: TGTGCCAGCAGCTTGGGGGCAGATCAGCCCCAGCATTTT.

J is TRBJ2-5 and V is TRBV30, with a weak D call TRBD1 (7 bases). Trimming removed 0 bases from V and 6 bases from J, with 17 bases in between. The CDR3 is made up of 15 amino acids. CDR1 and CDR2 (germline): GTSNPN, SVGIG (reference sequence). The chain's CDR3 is CAWSVGGGARKTQYF. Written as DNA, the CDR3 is TGTGCCTGGAGTGTAGGAGGGGGCGCGCGAAAGACCCAGTACTTC.

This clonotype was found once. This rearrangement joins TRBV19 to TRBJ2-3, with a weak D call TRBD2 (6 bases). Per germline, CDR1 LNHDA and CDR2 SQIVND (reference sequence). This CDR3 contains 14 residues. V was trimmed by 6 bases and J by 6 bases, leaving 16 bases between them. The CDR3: CASSNYRGSDTQYF. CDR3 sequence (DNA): TGTGCCAGTAGCAACTACCGGGGGTCGGATACGCAGTATTTT.

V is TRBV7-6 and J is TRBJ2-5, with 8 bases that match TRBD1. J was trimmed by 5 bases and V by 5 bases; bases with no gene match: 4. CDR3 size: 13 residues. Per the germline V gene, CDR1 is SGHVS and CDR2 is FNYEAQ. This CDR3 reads CASSQDRVETQYF. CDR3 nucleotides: TGTGCCAGCAGCCAGGACAGGGTTGAGACCCAGTACTTC. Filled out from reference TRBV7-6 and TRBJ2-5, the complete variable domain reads GAGVSQSPRYKVTKRGQDVALRCDPISGHVSLYWYRQALGQGPEFLTYFNYEAQQDKSGLPNDRFSAERPEGSISTLTIQRTEQRDSAMYRCASSQDRVETQYFGPGTRLLVL.

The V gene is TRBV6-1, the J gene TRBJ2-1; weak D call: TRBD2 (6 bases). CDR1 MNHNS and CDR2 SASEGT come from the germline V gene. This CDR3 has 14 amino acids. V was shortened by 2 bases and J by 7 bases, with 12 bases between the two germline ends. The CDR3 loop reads CASSEQTRGNEQFF. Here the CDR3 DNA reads TGTGCCAGCAGTGAACAAACCCGGGGGAATGAGCAGTTCTTC.

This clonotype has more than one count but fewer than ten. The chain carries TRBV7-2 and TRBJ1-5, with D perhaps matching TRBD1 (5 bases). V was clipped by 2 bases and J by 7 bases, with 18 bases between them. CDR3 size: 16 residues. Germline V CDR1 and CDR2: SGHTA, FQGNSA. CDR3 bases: TGTGCCAGCAGCTTATTCGCAGGGAGTGGATGGCAGCCCCAGCATTTT. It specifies CASSLFAGSGWQPQHF.

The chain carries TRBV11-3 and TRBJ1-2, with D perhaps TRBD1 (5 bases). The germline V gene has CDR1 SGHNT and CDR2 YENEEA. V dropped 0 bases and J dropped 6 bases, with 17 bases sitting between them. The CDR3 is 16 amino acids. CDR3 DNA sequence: TGTGCCAGCAGCTTAGATCACGGACGTCGGGGGAATGGCTACACCTTC. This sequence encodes CASSLDHGRRGNGYTF.

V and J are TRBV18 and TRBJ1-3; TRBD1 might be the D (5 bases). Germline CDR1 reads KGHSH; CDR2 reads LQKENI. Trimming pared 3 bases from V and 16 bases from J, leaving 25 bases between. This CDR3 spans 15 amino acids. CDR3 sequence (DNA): TGTGCCAGCTCACCGGGAGAGGGGCGTATTAATGGCCCGTATTTT. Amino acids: CASSPGEGRINGPYF.

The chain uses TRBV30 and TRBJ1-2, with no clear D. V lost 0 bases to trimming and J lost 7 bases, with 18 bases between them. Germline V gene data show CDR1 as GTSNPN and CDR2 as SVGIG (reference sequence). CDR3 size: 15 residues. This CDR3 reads CAWSVRASRSGGYTF. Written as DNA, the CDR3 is TGTGCCTGGAGTGTAAGGGCAAGTAGGAGTGGTGGCTACACCTTC.